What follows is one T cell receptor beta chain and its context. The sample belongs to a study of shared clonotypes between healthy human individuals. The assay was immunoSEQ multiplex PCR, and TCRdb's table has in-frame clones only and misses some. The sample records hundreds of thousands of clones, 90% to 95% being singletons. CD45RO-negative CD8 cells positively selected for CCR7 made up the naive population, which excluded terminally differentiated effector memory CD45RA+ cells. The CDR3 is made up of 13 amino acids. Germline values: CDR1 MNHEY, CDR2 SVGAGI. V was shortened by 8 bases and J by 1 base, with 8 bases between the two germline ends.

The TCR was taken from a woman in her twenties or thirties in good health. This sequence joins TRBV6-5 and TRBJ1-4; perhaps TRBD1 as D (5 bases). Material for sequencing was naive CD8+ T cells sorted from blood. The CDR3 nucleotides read TGTGCCAGCCATGGGGGAACTAATGAAAAACTGTTTTTT. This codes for CASHGGTNEKLFF.